What follows are 5 T cell receptor beta chains derived from one specimen sequenced in a study of Tregs in tolerant kidney transplant recipients. The method was immunoSEQ multiplex PCR; TCRdb's version includes in-frame clones alone and lacks a portion of them. This table holds about 69,000 clones, 85% to 90% found once. Specimen: CD4+ T cells from blood, collected before the transplant. These TCRs come from a human donor who received a combined kidney and bone marrow transplant.

J is TRBJ2-5 and V is TRBV19, with 10 bases matching TRBD2. V shed 1 base, J shed 5 bases, and the junction held 1 base outside the gene matches. The CDR3 has 14 residues. Germline V lookup: CDR1 LNHDA, CDR2 SQIVND (reference sequence). CDR3 nucleotide sequence: TGTGCCAGTAGTATAGGAGCGGGAGGGGAGACCCAGTACTTC. Translating gives CASSIGAGGETQYF.

This clone has only a few counts. CDR3 bases: TGTGCCAGCAGCAGGGTGGGCTCCCATGAGCAGTTCTTC. It yields the protein CASSRVGSHEQFF. The chain uses TRBV27 and TRBJ2-1, with D tentatively TRBD1 (5 bases). CDR1 is MNHEY and CDR2 is SMNVEV in the germline V gene (reference sequence). CDR3 length: 13 amino acids. V was clipped by 6 bases and J by 8 bases, with 14 bases between them.

This clone was seen a single time. The chain employs TRBV7-2 and TRBJ1-5; 8 positions agree with TRBD1. The CDR3 length is 15 residues. With V trimmed by 5 bases and J by 5 bases, 8 bases remained unmatched. The germline gives CDR1 SGHTA, CDR2 FQGNSA. CDR3 residues: CASSIPGTGYQPQHF. CDR3 DNA: TGTGCCAGCAGCATCCCCGGGACAGGCTATCAGCCCCAGCATTTT.

V usage is TRBV28 and J usage is TRBJ2-1, with 7 bases aligning to TRBD2. The CDR3 is made up of 15 amino acids. V gave up 5 bases and J gave up 0 bases; unmatched junction bases: 4. Germline V gives CDR1 MDHEN, CDR2 SYDVKM. CDR3 sequence (DNA): TGTGCCAGCAGTATAAGCGGGAACTCCTACAATGAGCAGTTCTTC. Residues: CASSISGNSYNEQFF. Full variable domain (rest looked up from reference TRBV28 and TRBJ2-1): DVKVTQSSRYLVKRTGEKVFLECVQDMDHENMFWYRQDPGLGLRLIYFSYDVKMKEKGDIPEGYSVSREKKERFSLILESASTNQTSMYLCASSISGNSYNEQFFGPGTRLTVL.

V gene TRBV5-1 combines with J gene TRBJ2-7; 9 bases line up with TRBD2. Looked up from germline, CDR1 is SGHRS and CDR2 is YFSETQ. After removal of 4 bases from V and 3 bases from J, the junction contained 8 bases not matched to a gene. The CDR3 is 15 amino acids. CDR3 sequence: CASSRGLAGVYEQYF. Here the CDR3 DNA reads TGCGCCAGCAGCAGGGGGTTAGCGGGAGTCTACGAGCAGTACTTC.